The 28 T cell receptor beta chains below come from one sample, sequenced in a study of response to subunit inactivated influenza vaccine. In TCRdb, the RT-PCR reads were re-called with MiXCR into one record per CDR3 protein. The table has more than 500,000 distinct CDR3 sequences, around 11% seen once; the top ten hold approximately 10%. The sample was also linked to a second study, of T cells expressing NK-cell markers. That report notes: The authors made TCR beta cDNA libraries by 5'RACE template switching. This switching added a universal primer site and UMIs.

The source material was PBMCs from blood, sampled on the day of vaccination. The receptors here all came from a man aged 45-65 years who received an inactivated influenza vaccine.

The sample holds a few counts of this clonotype. The chain combines TRBV6-1 with TRBJ1-5; 8 bases line up with TRBD1. Germline assignment: CDR1 MNHNS and CDR2 SASEGT. Trimming removed 6 bases from V and 0 bases from J; junction bases left unmatched: 13. The CDR3 has 18 residues. Here the CDR3 reads CASRHQGQGALSNQPQHF. Written as DNA, the CDR3 is TGTGCCAGCAGACACCAGGGGCAGGGGGCGCTTAGCAATCAGCCCCAGCATTTT.

This clonotype was counted between two and nine times. The chain joins TRBV7-2 to TRBJ2-7, with 12 positions matching TRBD2. Germline trimming cut 5 bases from V and 5 bases from J; bases unmatched to any gene: 4. The CDR3 is 14 residues long. Germline V CDR1 and CDR2: SGHTA, FQGNSA. The CDR3, as DNA: TGTGCCAGCAGCCCGACTAGCGGGAGCCACGAGCAGTACTTC. It translates to CASSPTSGSHEQYF.

This clonotype was found a few times. This chain connects TRBV7-8 to TRBJ1-5; the D is unclear. The CDR3 extends over 15 amino acids. Trimming took 6 bases from V and 0 from J, leaving 12 bases between them. Germline CDR1 reads SGHVS; CDR2 reads FQNEAQ. The CDR3 spells CASRRDRYSNQPQHF. The CDR3 nucleotides read TGTGCCAGCAGACGAGACCGTTATAGCAATCAGCCCCAGCATTTT. Full variable domain (rest looked up from reference TRBV7-8 and TRBJ1-5): GAGVSQSPRYKVAKRGQDVALRCDPISGHVSLFWYQQALGQGPEFLTYFQNEAQLDKSGLPSDRFFAERPEGSVSTLKIQRTQQEDSAVYLCASRRDRYSNQPQHFGDGTRLSIL.

This clonotype was seen only a few times. The chain joins TRBV7-9 to TRBJ2-7; TRBD1 aligns across 8 bases. This CDR3 has 15 residues. V trimming: 5 bases; J trimming: 5 bases; junction bases outside the gene matches: 11. The germline V gene encodes CDR1 SEHNR and CDR2 FQNEAQ (reference sequence). The CDR3 is CASSQSRDRRDEQYF. CDR3 DNA: TGTGCCAGCAGCCAGAGCCGGGACAGGCGTGACGAGCAGTACTTC.

Only a few counts were recorded for this clonotype. The V gene is TRBV7-2, the J gene TRBJ2-1; tentative D call: TRBD2 (6 bases). Germline loops: CDR1 SGHTA, CDR2 FQGNSA. The ends were cut back, 5 bases at V and 9 bases at J, with 14 bases in the middle. The CDR3 runs to 13 residues. CDR3 bases: TGTGCCAGCAGCCTCAGGGTGGGGGGTGAGCAGTTCTTC. It is translated as CASSLRVGGEQFF.

The chain uses TRBV6-5 and TRBJ2-7; D possibly matches TRBD1 or TRBD2 (6 bases each). V lost 3 bases and J 6 bases, leaving 12 bases between the germline ends. The CDR3 covers 13 residues. Germline CDR1 reads MNHEY; CDR2 reads SVGAGI. The CDR3 region has the DNA TGTGCCAGCAGTTATTTGGGGGGCTCCGAGCAGTACTTC. This encodes CASSYLGGSEQYF.

For the CDR3, the DNA is TGCGCCAGCAGCCAGATTCACGGGGTAATCTTCTACGAGCAGTACTTC. The encoded protein is CASSQIHGVIFYEQYF. This chain uses TRBV4-3 with TRBJ2-7; a possible D gene is TRBD2 (5 bases). Deletions cut 3 bases from V and 3 bases from J, with 18 bases between. The germline V gene encodes CDR1 LGHNA and CDR2 YSLEER. CDR3 length: 16 residues.

This chain connects TRBV5-1 to TRBJ2-3; D is unclear. There are 16 residues in the CDR3. Germline values: CDR1 SGHRS, CDR2 YFSETQ. V dropped 0 bases and J dropped 2 bases, with 13 bases sitting between them. The CDR3 DNA reads as TGCGCCAGCAGCTTGGAATCTGCCACCCCCACAGATACGCAGTATTTT. This translates into CASSLESATPTDTQYF.

This clonotype was seen more than once but under ten times. The chain carries TRBV7-2 and TRBJ1-5; D is possibly TRBD1 (6 bases). CDR1 SGHTA and CDR2 FQGNSA come from the germline V gene. V lost 2 bases, J lost 6 bases, and 17 bases lay in between. The length of the CDR3 is 16 residues. Written as DNA, the CDR3 is TGTGCCAGCAGCTTAATCGGGGGGGCACAAAGTCAGCCCCAGCATTTT. Translating it yields CASSLIGGAQSQPQHF.

This clonotype was detected many times. The chain joins TRBV7-8 to TRBJ1-5; no reliable D call. V gave up 5 bases and J gave up 4 bases, with 6 bases separating them. CDR3 length equals 12 residues. Germline CDR1 and CDR2: SGHVS and FQNEAQ. The DNA for the CDR3 is TGTGCCAGCAGCCTAAAGAATCAGCCCCAGCATTTT. The encoded protein is CASSLKNQPQHF. Using reference TRBV7-8 and TRBJ1-5 for the parts outside the CDR3, the full variable domain is GAGVSQSPRYKVAKRGQDVALRCDPISGHVSLFWYQQALGQGPEFLTYFQNEAQLDKSGLPSDRFFAERPEGSVSTLKIQRTQQEDSAVYLCASSLKNQPQHFGDGTRLSIL.

This rearrangement joins TRBV15 to TRBJ2-3; TRBD1 or TRBD2 may be the D gene (5 bases each). V lost 5 bases and J lost 0, with 9 bases in between. The CDR3 length is 14 residues. Germline V gene sequence: CDR1 LNHNV, CDR2 YYDKDF (reference sequence). The CDR3 DNA reads TGTGCCACCAGCGAGGGGTCTAGCACAGATACGCAGTATTTT. Protein: CATSEGSSTDTQYF.

This clonotype has more than one count but fewer than ten. The V gene is TRBV9, the J gene TRBJ2-3; possibly TRBD2 for D (6 bases). V was trimmed by 4 bases and J by 0 bases, leaving 12 bases between them. Germline CDR1 is SGDLS and CDR2 is YYNGEE. CDR3 size: 15 residues. The DNA for the CDR3 is TGTGCCAGCAGCTCAGGACTAATCAGCACAGATACGCAGTATTTT. It encodes CASSSGLISTDTQYF. The full variable domain, its missing parts supplied by reference TRBV9 and TRBJ2-3, is DSGVTQTPKHLITATGQRVTLRCSPRSGDLSVYWYQQSLDQGLQFLIQYYNGEERAKGNILERFSAQQFPDLHSELNLSSLELGDSALYFCASSSGLISTDTQYFGPGTRLTVL.

V usage is TRBV7-2 and J usage is TRBJ1-6; D is uncertain. Trimming removed 1 base from V and 9 bases from J, with 16 bases in between. Germline V lookup: CDR1 SGHTA, CDR2 FQGNSA. CDR3 size: 16 residues. DNA of the CDR3: TGTGCCAGCAGCTTAGATCATGGGTCGCGTGGTTCACCCCTCCACTTT. Its translation: CASSLDHGSRGSPLHF.

This clonotype was found many times. The chain couples TRBV10-3 to TRBJ1-3; unclear D gene. The CDR3 is made up of 14 amino acids. CDR1 is ENHRY, CDR2 SYGVKD, per germline. Between the trimmed V and J ends, which lost 11 bases and 0 bases, there was a span of 14 bases. Here the CDR3 DNA reads TGTGCCGGCGGTGGGCAGCTCTCTGGAAACACCATATATTTT. Translated: CAGGGQLSGNTIYF.

This clonotype was found a few times. J is TRBJ2-3 and V is TRBV20-1; 10 positions match TRBD2. Germline V gene lookup returns CDR1 DFQATT and CDR2 SNEGSKA (reference sequence). Trimming at V came to 3 bases and at J to 6 bases, leaving 15 bases not matched to a gene. There are 17 residues in the CDR3. The CDR3 nucleotides read TGCAGTGCTAGGATAGGGCTTACTAGCGGGGACTGGGATACGCAGTATTTT. It specifies CSARIGLTSGDWDTQYF.

The chain couples TRBV7-9 to TRBJ1-1; D is unclear. Per the germline V gene, CDR1 is SEHNR and CDR2 is FQNEAQ (reference sequence). The CDR3 contains 13 residues. V was clipped by 2 bases and J by 5 bases, with 9 bases between them. The chain's CDR3 is CASSLRVETEAFF. As DNA, the CDR3 is TGTGCCAGCAGCTTACGGGTCGAGACTGAAGCTTTCTTT.

This chain uses TRBV20-1 with TRBJ2-3, with D unresolved. V was pared by 3 bases and J by 2 bases, with 18 bases between. Germline-derived CDR1 and CDR2 are DFQATT and SNEGSKA (reference sequence). The CDR3 is made up of 16 amino acids. CDR3 amino acids: CSARGFKRGNTDTQYF. DNA for the CDR3: TGCAGTGCTAGGGGGTTTAAGCGAGGAAACACAGATACGCAGTATTTT.

This clonotype came up many times. The chain recombines TRBV20-1 with TRBJ1-3; D not certain. The CDR3 sequence is 12 residues long. From germline, CDR1 is DFQATT and CDR2 SNEGSKA (reference sequence). CDR3 amino acids: CAKGETGNTIYF. The CDR3 DNA reads as TGCGCCAAAGGAGAGACTGGAAACACCATATATTTT.

V usage is TRBV28 and J usage is TRBJ1-1, with D maybe TRBD1 (5 bases). V was cut by 5 bases and J by 6 bases, with 10 bases left in between. Germline V gene lookup returns CDR1 MDHEN and CDR2 SYDVKM. The CDR3 is 12 amino acids. CDR3 residues: CASSNQGPEAFF. In nucleotides, the CDR3 is TGTGCCAGCAGTAACCAGGGCCCTGAAGCTTTCTTT.

V gene TRBV20-1 combines with J gene TRBJ2-5, with no clear D. The CDR3 totals 13 residues. The germline V gene has CDR1 DFQATT and CDR2 SNEGSKA (reference sequence). Trimming shortened V by 3 bases and J by 4 bases, and 12 bases separated the two germline ends. DNA for the CDR3: TGCAGTGCTAGTCTCCCCAGAGGAGAGACCCAGTACTTC. Amino acids: CSASLPRGETQYF.

The chain has TRBV21-1 and TRBJ2-3; the tabulated D call, TRBD2, remains unverified against the DNA. TRBV21-1 is tagged as a pseudogene. The CDR3 consists of 16 residues. Here the CDR3 reads CASSVHSGGSTDTQYF. The CDR3 nucleotides are TGTGCCAGCAGCGTTCATAGCGGGGGTAGCACAGATACGCAGTATTTT.

The chain links TRBV7-2 to TRBJ2-7, with 7 bases identical to TRBD1. Germline V lookup: CDR1 SGHTA, CDR2 FQGNSA. The CDR3 covers 15 residues. V was pared by 4 bases and J by 0 bases, with 6 bases of the junction left unmatched. The CDR3 bases are TGTGCCAGCAGCTCCCAGACAGGGAACTCCTACGAGCAGTACTTC. The encoded protein is CASSSQTGNSYEQYF.

This chain connects TRBV24-1 to TRBJ2-2, with D maybe TRBD2 (7 bases). The CDR3 runs to 16 residues. V lost 9 bases and J lost 0, with 16 bases in between. Germline assignment: CDR1 KGHDR and CDR2 SFDVKD. CDR3 loop: CATSWGGATNTGELFF. The CDR3 DNA follows: TGTGCCACCTCCTGGGGGGGGGCTACGAACACCGGGGAGCTGTTTTTT.

This clonotype was counted only a few times. The rearrangement joins TRBV20-1 to TRBJ1-6; weak D call: TRBD1 (6 bases). Trimming removed 4 bases at V and 10 bases at J, with 14 bases between. There are 13 residues in the CDR3. CDR1 is DFQATT and CDR2 is SNEGSKA in the germline V gene (reference sequence). CDR3 in amino acids: CSAIQGVKSPLHF. CDR3 nucleotides: TGCAGTGCTATACAGGGAGTGAAATCACCCCTCCACTTT.

This clonotype was detected a few times. This chain uses TRBV6-5 with TRBJ2-2; no clear D gene. Germline V gene data show CDR1 as MNHEY and CDR2 as SVGAGI. The CDR3 runs 12 residues. V gave up 8 bases and J gave up 7 bases, with 11 bases separating them. CDR3 nucleotides: TGTGCCAGCGAGGCCTCTAGCGGGGAGCTGTTTTTT. Translating gives CASEASSGELFF.

This clonotype appeared a few times. J is TRBJ2-7 and V is TRBV3-1; no firm D call. CDR1 is LGHDT, CDR2 YNNKEL, per germline (reference sequence). V was cut by 3 bases and J by 7 bases, with 13 bases left in between. The CDR3 runs to 13 residues. CDR3: CASSHLQTSEQYF. CDR3 DNA sequence: TGTGCCAGCAGCCACCTCCAGACTTCGGAGCAGTACTTC.

The V and J genes are TRBV7-2 and TRBJ2-5; D is perhaps TRBD1 (6 bases). V lost 5 bases and J 5 bases, leaving 12 bases between the germline ends. Germline CDR1 and CDR2: SGHTA and FQGNSA. There are 13 residues in the CDR3. The CDR3 coding sequence is TGTGCCAGCAGCATTAGGGGGTTGGAGACCCAGTACTTC. This codes for CASSIRGLETQYF.

This clonotype was counted between two and nine times. This chain joins TRBV18 and TRBJ2-5; 11 positions match TRBD2. V trimming: 2 bases; J trimming: 1 base; junction bases outside the gene matches: 6. Germline V lookup: CDR1 KGHSH, CDR2 LQKENI. This CDR3 comprises 17 residues. Here the CDR3 DNA reads TGTGCCAGCTCACCAGCCCGACTAGCGGGATCCCAAGAGACCCAGTACTTC. This encodes CASSPARLAGSQETQYF.